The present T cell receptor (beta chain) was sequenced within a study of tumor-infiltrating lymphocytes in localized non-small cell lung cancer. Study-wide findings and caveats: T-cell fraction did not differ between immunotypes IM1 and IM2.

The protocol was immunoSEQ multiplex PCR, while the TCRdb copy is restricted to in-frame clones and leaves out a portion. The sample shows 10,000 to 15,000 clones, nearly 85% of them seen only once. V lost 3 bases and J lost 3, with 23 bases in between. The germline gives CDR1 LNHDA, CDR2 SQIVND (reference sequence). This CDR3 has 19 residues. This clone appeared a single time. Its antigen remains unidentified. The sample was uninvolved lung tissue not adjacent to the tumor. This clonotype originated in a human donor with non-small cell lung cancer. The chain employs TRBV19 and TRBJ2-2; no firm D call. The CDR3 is CASSIPATSIPGDTGELFF. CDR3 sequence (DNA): TGTGCCAGTAGTATTCCGGCTACCTCTATCCCTGGGGACACCGGGGAGCTGTTTTTT.